The 25 T cell receptor beta chains reported below all come from one sample, sequenced in a study of blood T cell repertoires in COVID-19. Clones were read by immunoSEQ multiplex PCR, and TCRdb kept only the in-frame ones, dropping some. This repertoire shows over 120,000 clones, 60% to 80% found once; its top ten account for roughly 9%. Source material: peripheral blood. Receptors originate from a woman aged 45-60 years with active or convalescent COVID-19.

Only one count was recorded for this clone. The chain couples TRBV6-5 to TRBJ1-2; 8 nucleotides align to TRBD1. The germline V gene has CDR1 MNHEY and CDR2 SVGAGI. The CDR3 sequence is 14 residues long. J gave up 0 bases and V 7 bases, and 4 bases lay outside the gene matches. In DNA form, the CDR3 reads TGTGCCAGCACCACAGGGGGAGCTAACTATGGCTACACCTTC. Protein: CASTTGGANYGYTF.

The chain joins TRBV5-4 to TRBJ2-7; 11 bases are a match to TRBD1. V was pared by 3 bases and J by 3 bases, with 11 bases of the junction left unmatched. The germline gives CDR1 SGHNT, CDR2 YYREEE (reference sequence). The CDR3 is 17 amino acids. As DNA, the CDR3 is TGTGCCAGCAGCTCCGGGACAGGGGGACCTCGTGGCTACGAGCAGTACTTC. Protein product: CASSSGTGGPRGYEQYF.

This clone was found once. This chain connects TRBV4-3 to TRBJ2-3, with 10 positions matching TRBD2. V lost 1 base to trimming and J lost 4 bases; unmatched junction nucleotides: 8. The germline V gene encodes CDR1 LGHNA and CDR2 YSLEER. The CDR3 runs 17 residues. The CDR3 spells CASSQGTSGRWADTQYF. CDR3 in DNA: TGCGCCAGCAGCCAAGGGACTAGCGGAAGATGGGCAGATACGCAGTATTTT.

The J gene is TRBJ2-7, the V gene TRBV5-4; 8 bases match TRBD1. Unmatched junction bases numbered 5, after V lost 4 bases and J lost 5 bases. Germline assignment: CDR1 SGHNT and CDR2 YYREEE (reference sequence). The CDR3 consists of 13 residues. The CDR3 loop reads CASSATGVDEQYF. The CDR3 region has the DNA TGTGCCAGCAGCGCGACAGGGGTGGACGAGCAGTACTTC.

This chain joins TRBV5-1 and TRBJ1-2; tentatively, D is TRBD1 (6 bases). The germline CDR1 and CDR2 sequences are SGHRS and YFSETQ. V gave up 0 bases and J gave up 4 bases, with 10 bases separating them. CDR3 length equals 14 residues. This CDR3 reads CASSLGQASYGYTF. The CDR3 coding sequence is TGCGCCAGCAGCTTGGGACAGGCTAGCTATGGCTACACCTTC. Full variable domain (rest looked up from reference TRBV5-1 and TRBJ1-2): KAGVTQTPRYLIKTRGQQVTLSCSPISGHRSVSWYQQTPGQGLQFLFEYFSETQRNKGNFPGRFSGRQFSNSRSEMNVSTLELGDSALYLCASSLGQASYGYTFGSGTRLTVV.

This clone turned up a few times. The chain carries TRBV19 and TRBJ1-1; D gene uncertain. Germline V gives CDR1 LNHDA, CDR2 SQIVND (reference sequence). This CDR3 spans 13 amino acids. Trimming removed 6 bases from V and 0 bases from J, with 8 bases in between. For the CDR3, the DNA is TGTGCCAGTAGGGCGGGCCTGAACACTGAAGCTTTCTTT. It specifies CASRAGLNTEAFF.

The chain recombines TRBV30 with TRBJ2-5, with TRBD2 identical over 9 bases. The CDR3 loop spans 16 amino acids. CDR1 is GTSNPN and CDR2 is SVGIG in the germline V gene (reference sequence). V lost 2 bases, J lost 3 bases, and 10 bases stayed unmatched. As DNA, the CDR3 is TGTGCCTGGAGTCCTCTAGCGGGGCTAAAAGAAGAGACCCAGTACTTC. Its translation: CAWSPLAGLKEETQYF. Full variable domain (remainder filled in from reference TRBV30 and TRBJ2-5): SQTIHQWPATLVQPVGSPLSLECTVEGTSNPNLYWYRQAAGRGLQLLFYSVGIGQISSEVPQNLSASRPQDRQFILSSKKLLLSDSGFYLCAWSPLAGLKEETQYFGPGTRLLVL.

V is TRBV7-9 and J is TRBJ1-1, with TRBD1 matching over 8 bases. V shed 1 base, J shed 5 bases, and the junction held 6 bases outside the gene matches. From germline, CDR1 is SEHNR and CDR2 FQNEAQ (reference sequence). This CDR3 is 15 amino acids long. CDR3 protein: CASSLVRGRGTEAFF. CDR3 DNA: TGTGCCAGCAGCTTAGTCAGGGGGCGCGGGACTGAAGCTTTCTTT.

This clone was counted a few times. The genes are TRBV7-6 and TRBJ2-3; 7 bases line up with TRBD2. CDR1 SGHVS and CDR2 FNYEAQ come from the germline V gene. The V gene end was trimmed by 5 bases and the J gene end by 6 bases; junction bases not matched to a gene: 11. This CDR3 has 15 amino acids. CDR3 sequence (DNA): TGTGCCAGCAGCCCTCGGACTAGTGGGGTGGATACGCAGTATTTT. It codes for CASSPRTSGVDTQYF.

A note on this clone: A much larger clone differs from this one at a single base, so this may be a read error. The rearrangement uses TRBV11-2 and TRBJ1-1, with TRBD1 as a possible D gene (6 bases). The germline CDR1 and CDR2 sequences are SGHAT and FQNNGV. CDR3 length: 14 residues. The V end lost 5 bases, the J end lost 1 base, and 11 bases lay between the germline ends. The CDR3 protein is CASSPGHPNTEAFF. The CDR3 DNA sequence: TGTGCCAGCAGCCCGGGACACCCGAACACTGAAGCTTTCTTT.

The V gene is TRBV19, the J gene TRBJ2-1; 7 nucleotides line up with TRBD2. Germline loops: CDR1 LNHDA, CDR2 SQIVND (reference sequence). V trimming: 4 bases; J trimming: 0 bases; junction bases outside the gene matches: 6. This CDR3 comprises 16 residues. CDR3 residues: CASSNRLADSYNEQFF. CDR3 DNA sequence: TGTGCCAGTAGTAACCGGCTAGCGGACTCCTACAATGAGCAGTTCTTC.

CDR3 DNA: TGTGCCAGCAGGACAGGGGGCGGCAATCAGCCCCAGCATTTT. It specifies CASRTGGGNQPQHF. The V and J genes are TRBV6-1 and TRBJ1-5; the match to TRBD1 covers 10 bases. CDR1 and CDR2 from the germline V gene are MNHNS and SASEGT. CDR3 length: 14 amino acids. The trim removed 6 bases at V and 2 bases at J, leaving 1 base unmatched.

This rearrangement joins TRBV7-2 to TRBJ1-2, with 8 bases lining up with TRBD1. The germline V gene has CDR1 SGHTA and CDR2 FQGNSA. This CDR3 spans 13 amino acids. Trimming took 3 bases from V and 8 from J; bases not matched to a gene: 5. For the CDR3, the DNA is TGTGCCAGCAGCTTGGACAGGGAGGGCGGCTACACCTTC. Translated, it gives CASSLDREGGYTF.

The chain links TRBV7-9 to TRBJ2-3, with D perhaps matching TRBD2 (6 bases). CDR1 SEHNR and CDR2 FQNEAQ come from the germline V gene (reference sequence). Trimming took off 5 bases at V and 3 bases at J, with 15 bases between the two ends. This CDR3 comprises 15 residues. CDR3 bases: TGTGCCAGCAGCACCCAGCGGGCCCATACAGATACGCAGTATTTT. This gives the protein CASSTQRAHTDTQYF.

The rearrangement uses TRBV29-1 and TRBJ1-1; TRBD1 aligns across 8 bases. The CDR3 contains 14 residues. V lost 7 bases, J lost 1 base, and 8 bases stayed unmatched. Germline V gene lookup returns CDR1 SQVTM and CDR2 ANQGSEA. CDR3 DNA: TGCAGCGCTTCGACCGGGACAGGGAACACTGAAGCTTTCTTT. It specifies CSASTGTGNTEAFF.

CDR3 DNA: TGTGCCAGCAGTTACCGACAGGGGATAAATGAGCAGTTCTTC. It specifies CASSYRQGINEQFF. The chain joins TRBV6-2 or TRBV6-3 to TRBJ2-1, with 8 bases that match TRBD1. Germline CDR1 reads MNHEY; CDR2 reads SVGEGT. V lost 2 bases, J lost 7 bases, and 4 bases stayed unmatched. This CDR3 has 14 residues.

This chain uses TRBV20-1 with TRBJ2-1, with TRBD1 as a possible D gene (5 bases). Germline lookup yields CDR1 DFQATT and CDR2 SNEGSKA (reference sequence). V gave up 6 bases and J gave up 9 bases, with 12 bases separating them. The CDR3 extends over 11 amino acids. CDR3 in DNA: TGCAGTGCAATTAGGACAACTGAGCAGTTCTTC. This gives the protein CSAIRTTEQFF.

This clone has just one count. The rearrangement links TRBV6-1 to TRBJ1-1; D is ambiguous. Germline V gene data show CDR1 as MNHNS and CDR2 as SASEGT. V lost 2 bases and J lost 6, with 13 bases in between. This CDR3 spans 14 amino acids. CDR3 in DNA: TGTGCCAGCAGTGAAAGGACGGGAGGAGCTGAAGCTTTCTTT. It specifies CASSERTGGAEAFF.

The rearrangement joins TRBV5-1 to TRBJ1-2; 7 bases are shared with TRBD1. CDR3 length equals 15 residues. J lost 7 bases, V lost 0 bases, and 9 bases had no gene match. CDR1 is SGHRS and CDR2 is YFSETQ in the germline V gene. As DNA, the CDR3 is TGCGCCAGCAGCTTGGGCCTCGGACAGGCTGGTGGCTACACCTTC. Encoded protein: CASSLGLGQAGGYTF.

This sequence joins TRBV28 and TRBJ1-1; D is unresolved. Germline V gives CDR1 MDHEN, CDR2 SYDVKM. The CDR3 totals 14 residues. Trimming pared 3 bases from V and 8 bases from J, leaving 16 bases between. The CDR3 sequence is CASSFPARRREAFF. The DNA for the CDR3 is TGTGCCAGCAGTTTTCCCGCTCGGCGGAGGGAAGCTTTCTTT. The full variable domain, with the rest looked up from reference TRBV28 and TRBJ1-1, is DVKVTQSSRYLVKRTGEKVFLECVQDMDHENMFWYRQDPGLGLRLIYFSYDVKMKEKGDIPEGYSVSREKKERFSLILESASTNQTSMYLCASSFPARRREAFFGQGTRLTVV.

The rearrangement uses TRBV3-1 (or the pseudogene TRBV3-2) and TRBJ2-5, with D perhaps matching TRBD2 (6 bases). CDR1 and CDR2 (germline): LGHDT, YNNKEL (reference sequence). V lost 2 bases and J 0 bases, leaving 13 bases between the germline ends. The CDR3 is 16 amino acids. In DNA form, the CDR3 reads TGTGCCAGCAGCCAACAACTCCGGGACTACCAAGAGACCCAGTACTTC. It is translated as CASSQQLRDYQETQYF.

V gene TRBV7-2 combines with J gene TRBJ2-5, with 10 bases identical to TRBD1. In germline, CDR1 is SGHTA, CDR2 FQGNSA. V gave up 5 bases and J gave up 4 bases; unmatched junction bases: 10. The CDR3 extends over 16 amino acids. DNA for the CDR3: TGTGCCAGCAGCCCGACGACAGGGGGCGTTTCAGAGACCCAGTACTTC. This sequence encodes CASSPTTGGVSETQYF. The full variable domain, its missing parts supplied by reference TRBV7-2 and TRBJ2-5, is GAGVSQSPSNKVTEKGKDVELRCDPISGHTALYWYRQSLGQGLEFLIYFQGNSAPDKSGLPSDRFSAERTGGSVSTLTIQRTQQEDSAVYLCASSPTTGGVSETQYFGPGTRLLVL.

This chain joins TRBV6-2 or TRBV6-3 and TRBJ1-4, with D uncertain. V was pared by 3 bases and J by 8 bases, with 7 bases between. CDR1 and CDR2 from the germline V gene are MNHEY and SVGEGT. The CDR3 loop spans 12 amino acids. The CDR3 loop is CASSYPQEKLFF. The CDR3 nucleotides read TGTGCCAGCAGTTATCCGCAGGAAAAACTGTTTTTT.

In its sample, this clone was seen once. V usage is TRBV5-1 and J usage is TRBJ2-1; 11 bases agree with TRBD2. CDR3 length: 14 amino acids. Germline lookup yields CDR1 SGHRS and CDR2 YFSETQ. J gave up 5 bases and V 5 bases, and 3 bases lay outside the gene matches. The CDR3 sequence: CASRILAGDNEQFF. CDR3 nucleotide sequence: TGCGCCAGCAGAATACTAGCGGGAGACAATGAGCAGTTCTTC.

CDR3 DNA sequence: TGTGCCAGCAGTTTGAGGGAGTCCCAGCATTTT. It codes for CASSLRESQHF. The chain carries TRBV28 and TRBJ1-5; D ambiguous. This CDR3 is built from 11 residues. Germline CDR1 and CDR2: MDHEN and SYDVKM. V was clipped by 3 bases and J by 11 bases, with 8 bases between them.